A selection of T cell receptor beta chains follows, all from one sample in a study of CD8+ T cells in alopecia areata. Generated by immunoSEQ multiplex PCR, the TCRdb table keeps only in-frame clones and is missing some. The sample includes 200,000 to 250,000 clones, more than 45% of them seen just once. The source material was CD4+ T cells sorted from blood, sampled at week 4, from a patient treated with tofacitinib. These receptors all stem from a human donor with alopecia areata. The CDR3 runs from the conserved cysteine through the conserved F or W. The D gene is left open where the match is weak. Clone size is stated in some rows and not others, as once, few, many or a class when expanded.

>TRBV7-2|TRBJ2-7|once|TRBD1
TGTGCCAGCAGTAATTTACAGGGGGGCGAGCAGTACTTC
CASSNLQGGEQYF
>TRBV29-1|TRBJ1-1|-|TRBD1
TGCAGCGTTGGTGGGACAGGGTTTCTGAACACTGAAGCTTTCTTT
CSVGGTGFLNTEAFF
>TRBV4-3|TRBJ2-7|-|-
TGCGCCAGCAGCCAAGATTTGGGGGGTCACGAGCAGTACTTC
CASSQDLGGHEQYF
>TRBV29-1|TRBJ2-5|-|-
TGCAGCGTTGAGGTCGGGTGGGGACCACCGCAAGAGACCCAGTACTTC
CSVEVGWGPPQETQYF
>TRBV6-5|TRBJ1-2|-|-
TGTGCCAGCAGTCGACCTCAAGGGAGCTACACCTTC
CASSRPQGSYTF
>TRBV29-1|TRBJ2-7|once|-
TGCAGCGTTCTATTGGGCGGGGATAGGCAGTACTTC
CSVLLGGDRQYF
>TRBV29-1|TRBJ2-7|-|-
TGCAGCGTTGAAGGTGGAGGGGGATACGAGCAGTACTTC
CSVEGGGGYEQYF
>TRBV23-1|TRBJ2-5|-|-
TGCGCCAGCAGTCAATCGGACCCGGAGGAGACCCAGTACTTC
CASSQSDPEETQYF
>TRBV7-9|TRBJ2-1|-|-
TGTGCCAGCAACCCAGGACAGTTGAGCTCCTACAATGAGCAGTTCTTC
CASNPGQLSSYNEQFF
>TRBV6-1|TRBJ2-7|-|TRBD2
TGTGCCAGCAGTGCTCCAGAGGGCATCCTGGCGGGGGGCGTATACGAGCAGTACTTC
CASSAPEGILAGGVYEQYF
>TRBV5-5|TRBJ1-1|few|-
TGTGCCAGCTCCAGGGAGTTCATGAACACTGAAGCTTTCTTT
CASSREFMNTEAFF
>TRBV4-3|TRBJ1-1|-|-
TGCGCCAGCAGCCAAGATAGGCAGGGGAGAGGAGCTTTCTTT
CASSQDRQGRGAFF
>TRBV6-6|TRBJ2-1|few|-
TGTGCCAGCAACGGTCGGGGGTTTAATGAGCAGTTCTTC
CASNGRGFNEQFF
>TRBV7-2|TRBJ1-4|-|-
TGTGCCAGCAGTCCAAGGGGGGGCCCGGGTCATAGTGAAAAACTGTTTTTT
CASSPRGGPGHSEKLFF
>TRBV27|TRBJ2-3|-|TRBD1
TGTGCCAGCAGTTCGCACCTGGACAGGGCAGATACGCAGTATTTT
CASSSHLDRADTQYF